Reported below is one T cell receptor (beta chain). The antigen it binds to is not known. Base qualities are not provided; no much larger clone lies one nucleotide away. The CDR3 regions of human TCRbeta chains were analyzed by immunosequencing. The paper's processing steps were these. Repertoire TCRs were matched against a reference library of SARS-CoV-2-specific TCRs generated with the MIRA antigen-specificity platform. Breadth was defined as the fraction of unique TCRs that were SARS-CoV-2-associated, and depth was defined as the fraction of total T cells that were SARS-CoV-2-associated. Using the MIRA data, every spike-specific TCR was mapped to the spike region that the TCR reacted to and assigned to either a CD4 or a CD8 class. Log10-transformed breadth and depth values were compared by one-way ANOVA with Sidak's multiple comparisons tests. Sourced from immuneACCESS, this table was stored by TCRdb with only in-frame sequences that have V and J called. A share of the clones is absent; for the studies checked, an unresolved V gene accounts for under half, and the remainder has no known explanation. V, J and clone size are those of that table, while D and trimming were read from the DNA. This sample is represented by more than 95,000 clones; approximately 92% of them were singletons. The ten largest make up over 35% of the sample.

These data originate in a study of T cell responses to AZD1222 COVID-19 vaccine (dated by TCRdb to the early 2020s). For the study in its entirety: TCR sequencing was performed for roughly 250 trial participants, of whom 200 to 220 were given two doses of AZD1222 and around 25 were given two doses of MenACWY control vaccine. Trial participants were enrolled into age subgroups of 18-55, 56-69 and 70-plus years, which contained approximately 150, 30 and 60 TCR-sequenced participants, respectively. The research as a whole found: Conclusions about previously exposed vaccinees are limited because only five to seven AZD1222 recipients were SARS-CoV-2 seropositive at baseline. In the small 56-69-year group, the increase in depth fell short of significance, most likely because of low power. No day 14 peak-response samples were available, so repertoires were characterized only after the peak T cell response. Reportedly, almost half of the unique spike-specific TCRs recognized epitopes lying outside the regions that are mutated in the B.1.351 and B.1.1.7 variants. Most participants were white British and females outnumbered males, and the authors suggested that clonal diversity may have been underestimated. A significant rise in spike-specific TCR breadth and depth was observed after two AZD1222 doses relative to day 0 and relative to MenACWY recipients. Vaccine-associated CD4 TCRs spanned the whole spike protein, with dominant responses in regions 160-218 and 743-854.

In the paper's terms, the time point label means: about 28 days (+/-7) after the second vaccine dose. AZD1222 recipients whose second dose came at about 4 weeks and those whose second dose came at about 12 weeks were combined into one group, since spike-specific TCR depth and breadth did not differ between the two schedules. The vaccinee samples were drawn from two UK trials, COV001 and COV002, one of which was a single-blind randomized controlled phase 2/3 trial testing AZD1222 (ChAdOx1 nCoV-19) in healthy adults. Trial participant PBMC samples were collected at day 0 and day 28 after the second dose for TCRbeta chain sequencing. From a lookup of the germline V gene, CDR1 and CDR2 are SNHLY and FYNNEI. The CDR3 has 16 amino acids, counting the end cysteine and phenylalanine. Only the CDR3 part of the read is kept: 48 bases, read in frame from the first base. Between the V and J ends, shortened by 2 bases and 0 bases respectively, the junction contains 8 bases.

The clonotype comes from an adult who received the AZD1222 COVID-19 vaccine. Here the sequenced sample was peripheral blood, taken 28 days after the second AZD1222 dose. The chain is made from TRBV2 and TRBJ2-6; no D gene can be assigned with confidence. The sequenced DNA: TGTGCCAGCAGTGAACTACGCAGCTCTGGGGCCAACGTCCTGACTTTC. This translates into CASSELRSSGANVLTF.